Each of the 31 T cell receptor beta chains below was sequenced from the same sample in a study of human T cells and chemical hapten exposure. TCRdb independently ran MiXCR on the RACE reads; one entry per CDR3 protein. The sample lists more than 110,000 distinct CDR3 sequences, 10% to 15% occurring once. The sample's time point: patch test 2, 6 weeks after DPC sensitization. The treatment here: therapeutic diphenylcyclopropenone sensitization with weekly scalp DPC. Sequenced here: whole blood, sampled in connection with sensitization to the hapten diphenylcyclopropenone (DPC). The receptors stem from a woman aged 45-60 years with alopecia areata. Some clones in this sample may be carry-over from other donors' samples.

In its sample, this clonotype was seen a few times. J is TRBJ1-1 and V is TRBV7-9; TRBD1 matches at 10 bases. Unmatched junction bases numbered 5, after V lost 4 bases and J lost 0 bases. Germline values: CDR1 SEHNR, CDR2 FQNEAQ (reference sequence). The CDR3 has 16 residues. DNA for the CDR3: TGTGCCAGCAGCTCCAGGGGGACAGGGGTGAACACTGAAGCTTTCTTT. It codes for CASSSRGTGVNTEAFF.

This chain links TRBV6-4 with TRBJ2-3; 7 bases agree with TRBD2. There are 14 residues in the CDR3. The germline V gene encodes CDR1 MRHNA and CDR2 SNTAGT. V trimming: 2 bases; J trimming: 4 bases; junction bases outside the gene matches: 3. The CDR3 spells CASSDGGDADTQYF. CDR3 DNA: TGTGCCAGCAGTGACGGGGGGGATGCAGATACGCAGTATTTT.

This clonotype showed up many times. The CDR3 nucleotides are TGTGCCAGCAGTAAACAGTGGGGGAAAGAGACCCAGTACTTC. Protein product: CASSKQWGKETQYF. This rearrangement joins TRBV7-2 to TRBJ2-5, with D perhaps assigned TRBD1 or TRBD2 (5 bases each). The V end lost 6 bases, the J end lost 3 bases, and 14 bases lay between the germline ends. Germline V CDR1 and CDR2: SGHTA, FQGNSA. The CDR3 totals 14 residues.

This clonotype was recorded many times. Here the CDR3 DNA reads TGTGCCAGCCGGGAGAGGTCAGAAGCTTTCTTT. It yields the protein CASRERSEAFF. The gene calls are TRBV25-1 and TRBJ1-1; D is unclear. V was trimmed by 8 bases and J by 8 bases, leaving 12 bases between them. This CDR3 region has 11 residues. Germline assignment: CDR1 MGHDK and CDR2 SYGVNS.

This clonotype has more than one count but fewer than ten. The chain combines TRBV29-1 with TRBJ2-7; 8 positions agree with TRBD2. CDR3 length: 15 amino acids. CDR1 and CDR2 (germline): SQVTM, ANQGSEA. Germline trimming cut 6 bases from V and 0 bases from J; bases unmatched to any gene: 10. As DNA, the CDR3 is TGCAGCGTGGCGGGAGGACTGCAGAGCTCCTACGAGCAGTACTTC. Translation gives CSVAGGLQSSYEQYF.

This chain joins TRBV7-2 and TRBJ2-3; 7 nucleotides align to TRBD2. The V gene end was trimmed by 0 bases and the J gene end by 5 bases; junction bases not matched to a gene: 2. Germline lookup yields CDR1 SGHTA and CDR2 FQGNSA. This CDR3 region has 14 residues. The CDR3 nucleotides read TGTGCCAGCAGCTTAGCGGTAGCGGGAGATACGCAGTATTTT. Protein product: CASSLAVAGDTQYF. The whole variable domain, filled in from reference TRBV7-2 and TRBJ2-3, reads GAGVSQSPSNKVTEKGKDVELRCDPISGHTALYWYRQSLGQGLEFLIYFQGNSAPDKSGLPSDRFSAERTGGSVSTLTIQRTQQEDSAVYLCASSLAVAGDTQYFGPGTRLTVL.

This clonotype showed up many times. This chain connects TRBV20-1 to TRBJ2-3, with 7 bases fitting TRBD2. Germline-derived CDR1 and CDR2 are DFQATT and SNEGSKA (reference sequence). The CDR3 has 14 amino acids. V lost 6 bases and J lost 5; bases outside the gene matches: 11. Here the CDR3 reads CSAPRTRKGDTQYF. DNA for the CDR3: TGCAGTGCCCCGCGGACTAGAAAGGGAGATACGCAGTATTTT.

This clonotype has a count of ten or more. This chain uses TRBV28 with TRBJ2-7; weak D call: TRBD1 (5 bases). With 2 bases removed from V and 7 bases from J, the gap between germline ends came to 9 bases. Germline V CDR1 and CDR2: MDHEN, SYDVKM. The CDR3 is 12 residues long. CDR3 region: CASSLRPGEQYF. The CDR3 DNA sequence: TGTGCCAGCAGTTTAAGGCCAGGGGAGCAGTACTTC.

This chain links TRBV11-2 with TRBJ2-1, with 10 positions matching TRBD1. The CDR3 is made up of 15 amino acids. The trim removed 5 bases at V and 5 bases at J, leaving 6 bases unmatched. CDR1 and CDR2 from the germline V gene are SGHAT and FQNNGV. The CDR3 sequence: CASSQWDRGHNEQFF. The CDR3, as DNA: TGTGCCAGCAGCCAGTGGGACAGGGGTCACAATGAGCAGTTCTTC.

This clonotype appeared a few times. V usage is TRBV6-5 and J usage is TRBJ1-5, with D unclear. Trimming shortened V by 6 bases and J by 4 bases, and 10 bases separated the two germline ends. CDR3 size: 13 residues. CDR1 is MNHEY and CDR2 is SVGAGI in the germline V gene. The CDR3 DNA is TGTGCCAGCAGCCCCCAGCGGAATCAGCCCCAGCATTTT. Translating it yields CASSPQRNQPQHF.

This clonotype was found a few times. The chain recombines TRBV14 with TRBJ1-3; D not resolved. This CDR3 spans 12 amino acids. The ends were cut back, 8 bases at V and 2 bases at J, with 7 bases in the middle. CDR1 is SGHDN, CDR2 FVKESK, per germline. DNA of the CDR3: TGTGCCAGCTCGCCCGCTGGAAACACCATATATTTT. Translating it yields CASSPAGNTIYF. Complete variable domain (other parts from reference TRBV14 and TRBJ1-3): EAGVTQFPSHSVIEKGQTVTLRCDPISGHDNLYWYRRVMGKEIKFLLHFVKESKQDESGMPNNRFLAERTGGTYSTLKVQPAELEDSGVYFCASSPAGNTIYFGEGSWLTVV.

This clonotype occurred a few times. V and J are TRBV7-2 and TRBJ1-6; D not resolved. CDR1 is SGHTA, CDR2 FQGNSA, per germline. This CDR3 region has 13 residues. The germline V and J ends were trimmed by 3 bases and 14 bases, with 14 bases remaining between them. The CDR3 region is CASSLREPGALHF. In nucleotides, the CDR3 is TGTGCCAGCAGCTTGCGGGAGCCAGGAGCCCTCCACTTT.

This clonotype was observed a few times. As DNA, the CDR3 is TGTGCCAGCAGCTTAAATCCCGCGGGCTACGAGCAGTACTTC. This encodes CASSLNPAGYEQYF. V is TRBV7-2 and J is TRBJ2-7, with a tentative D call TRBD2 (5 bases). CDR1 is SGHTA, CDR2 FQGNSA, per germline. The V gene lost 2 bases and the J gene lost 3 bases, with 11 bases spanning the gap. The CDR3 length is 14 residues.

This clonotype came up a few times. The gene calls are TRBV29-1 and TRBJ2-7; D remains unclear. The germline CDR1 and CDR2 sequences are SQVTM and ANQGSEA. V was cut by 8 bases and J by 0 bases, with 11 bases left in between. This CDR3 has 12 amino acids. The CDR3 sequence: CSYTESSYEQYF. For the CDR3, the DNA is TGCAGCTATACGGAGAGCTCCTACGAGCAGTACTTC.

This clonotype was observed a handful of times. V gene TRBV6-2 or TRBV6-3 combines with J gene TRBJ2-5; 9 bases match TRBD2. Per the germline V gene, CDR1 is MNHEY and CDR2 is SVGEGT. The CDR3 runs to 15 residues. The trim removed 2 bases at V and 2 bases at J, leaving 3 bases unmatched. The CDR3 is CASSYDAGGQETQYF. In nucleotides, the CDR3 is TGTGCCAGCAGTTACGACGCGGGAGGGCAAGAGACCCAGTACTTC.

This clonotype was observed at least ten times. The CDR3 DNA follows: TGTGCCAGCAGGCAAACGAGGGAGTTCCAGCCCCAGCATTTT. It encodes CASRQTREFQPQHF. V is TRBV6-5 and J is TRBJ1-5; no firm D call. The CDR3 runs 14 residues. Germline CDR1 and CDR2: MNHEY and SVGAGI. V lost 6 bases and J lost 7, with 16 bases in between.

This clonotype was observed many times. The chain employs TRBV29-1 and TRBJ2-7, with 11 bases aligning to TRBD1. Germline V gene lookup returns CDR1 SQVTM and CDR2 ANQGSEA. This CDR3 contains 13 residues. V trimming: 6 bases; J trimming: 7 bases; junction bases outside the gene matches: 8. The CDR3 spells CSVTGTGGEEQYF. The CDR3 DNA reads TGCAGCGTGACCGGGACAGGGGGTGAGGAGCAGTACTTC.

Ten or more counts support this clonotype. The chain has TRBV5-5 and TRBJ2-7; D perhaps matches TRBD2 (5 bases). Germline V lookup: CDR1 SGHKS, CDR2 YYEKEE (reference sequence). This CDR3 contains 15 residues. The ends were cut back, 0 bases at V and 0 bases at J, with 10 bases in the middle. The CDR3 here is CASSLVPGSSYEQYF. The CDR3 nucleotides are TGTGCCAGCAGCTTGGTACCGGGGAGCTCCTACGAGCAGTACTTC.

Only a few counts were recorded for this clonotype. The chain joins TRBV29-1 to TRBJ2-1, with a tentative D call TRBD1 (5 bases). CDR1 is SQVTM and CDR2 is ANQGSEA in the germline V gene. The CDR3 loop spans 12 amino acids. Between the trimmed V and J ends, which lost 5 bases and 7 bases, there was a span of 12 bases. This CDR3 is CSVIQGINEQFF. The DNA of the CDR3 is TGCAGCGTTATTCAGGGCATTAATGAGCAGTTCTTC.

The table lists this clonotype with a few counts. CDR3 in DNA: TGTGCCAGCACAGGAGTCGGCCAAGAGACCCAGTACTTC. Its translation is CASTGVGQETQYF. The V call is TRBV6-5, the J call TRBJ2-5; D is ambiguous. V was trimmed by 7 bases and J by 1 base, leaving 10 bases between them. From germline, CDR1 is MNHEY and CDR2 SVGAGI. CDR3 length: 13 amino acids.

The chain links TRBV20-1 to TRBJ2-1; 9 nucleotides match TRBD2. CDR3 length equals 16 residues. V was pared by 1 base and J by 7 bases, with 11 bases of the junction left unmatched. Germline CDR1 DFQATT, CDR2 SNEGSKA (reference sequence). CDR3 protein: CSARVLAGLMANEQFF. In DNA, the CDR3 is TGCAGTGCTAGAGTACTAGCGGGCCTGATGGCGAATGAGCAGTTCTTC.

V gene TRBV29-1 combines with J gene TRBJ1-2; D gene uncertain. Per germline, CDR1 SQVTM and CDR2 ANQGSEA. The V gene lost 3 bases and the J gene lost 12 bases, with 17 bases spanning the gap. CDR3 length equals 12 residues. The CDR3 bases are TGCAGCGTTGACCACACGGGGTTCGGCAACACCTTC. Amino acid sequence: CSVDHTGFGNTF.

The CDR3 nucleotides read TGTGCCAGCAGTTTGGGGCAGATTAGCACAGATACGCAGTATTTT. Translating it yields CASSLGQISTDTQYF. The chain couples TRBV28 to TRBJ2-3, with D possibly TRBD1 on 5 matching bases. From germline, CDR1 is MDHEN and CDR2 SYDVKM. This CDR3 is built from 15 residues. V lost 3 bases to trimming and J lost 0 bases, with 10 bases between them.

This clonotype was detected a few times. V gene TRBV4-1 combines with J gene TRBJ2-3; TRBD2 matches 7 bases. Germline lookup yields CDR1 MGHRA and CDR2 YSYEKL. The CDR3 runs to 15 residues. V was pared by 1 base and J by 1 base, with 2 bases of the junction left unmatched. The CDR3 DNA follows: TGCGCCAGCAGCCAAGGTCTAGCGGGCACAGATACGCAGTATTTT. Translation: CASSQGLAGTDTQYF.

As to this clonotype: Being one base from a much bigger clone, this may be a read error. V is TRBV6-1 and J is TRBJ1-4; D possibly corresponds to TRBD1 (6 bases). Trimming shortened V by 6 bases and J by 1 base, and 9 bases separated the two germline ends. CDR1 MNHNS and CDR2 SASEGT come from the germline V gene. This CDR3 comprises 14 residues. CDR3 DNA sequence: TGTGCCAGCAGCCGACAGGTAACTAATGAAAAACTGTTTTTT. Its protein product is CASSRQVTNEKLFF.

This clonotype was seen at least ten times. J is TRBJ2-1 and V is TRBV12-5, with 7 nucleotides matching TRBD1. The V segment lost 2 bases and the J segment 5 bases; nucleotides outside the gene matches: 9. The CDR3 covers 16 residues. Germline CDR1 is LGHNT and CDR2 is FRNRAP. The CDR3 sequence: CASGLFLRQGDNEQFF. CDR3 nucleotide sequence: TGTGCTAGTGGTTTGTTCCTCCGACAGGGCGACAATGAGCAGTTCTTC.

The chain links TRBV29-1 to TRBJ2-7, with D hard to call. The CDR3 covers 11 residues. From germline, CDR1 is SQVTM and CDR2 ANQGSEA. Trimming removed 4 bases from V and 5 bases from J, with 9 bases in between. CDR3: CSVVRGDEQYF. For the CDR3, the DNA is TGCAGCGTTGTACGCGGCGACGAGCAGTACTTC.

This chain uses TRBV5-1 with TRBJ2-1; 10 nucleotides agree with TRBD2. This CDR3 has 16 residues. V gave up 2 bases and J gave up 9 bases; unmatched junction bases: 11. Germline V gene sequence: CDR1 SGHRS, CDR2 YFSETQ. CDR3 nucleotides: TGCGCCAGCAGCTTCCGAGCGGGAGGGCCTGGGGGTGAGCAGTTCTTC. The encoded protein is CASSFRAGGPGGEQFF.

The sample holds a few counts of this clonotype. The genes are TRBV24-1 and TRBJ2-3; 10 nucleotides line up with TRBD2. This CDR3 is built from 16 residues. The junction had 3 bases not matched to a gene; V was cut back by 2 bases and J by 2 bases. The germline V gene has CDR1 KGHDR and CDR2 SFDVKD. The CDR3 is CATSDWTSGATDTQYF. DNA for the CDR3: TGTGCCACCAGTGATTGGACTAGCGGAGCCACAGATACGCAGTATTTT.

This rearrangement joins TRBV28 to TRBJ2-4; 14 positions match TRBD2. CDR1 is MDHEN and CDR2 is SYDVKM in the germline V gene. The CDR3 extends over 18 amino acids. Trimming at V came to 4 bases and at J to 2 bases, leaving 7 bases not matched to a gene. CDR3 DNA sequence: TGTGCCAGCAGTTCAACCGGGACTAGCGGGAGTTCCAAAAACATTCAGTACTTC. Its protein product is CASSSTGTSGSSKNIQYF.

The CDR3 sequence: CASSTIQGPGRELFF. The CDR3 bases are TGTGCCAGCAGCACCATACAGGGGCCAGGGCGGGAGCTGTTTTTT. The chain combines TRBV11-2 with TRBJ2-2; 7 nucleotides match TRBD1. This CDR3 contains 15 residues. With V trimmed by 5 bases and J by 9 bases, 12 bases remained unmatched. The germline V gene has CDR1 SGHAT and CDR2 FQNNGV.